The present T cell receptor beta chain was sequenced within a study of blood T cell dynamics during melanoma immunotherapy. Study-wide results and limits: Among sorted CD8+ subsets, immune-effector cells had the highest clonality and cell-free DNA similarity.

The assay received all extracted DNA from sorted CD8+ subsets. Sequencing used immunoSEQ multiplex PCR; TCRdb keeps in-frame clones, though not all of them. The sample carries about 4,400 clones, roughly 96% recorded once. Time point described: pre-treatment baseline. Apart from two fast progressors, RECIST 1.1 response was judged 12 weeks post-infusion. Germline CDR1 LNHNV, CDR2 YYDKDF (reference sequence). The CDR3 has 14 residues. Worth noting for this clone: The antigen is unknown. An end of the junction does not agree with germline; a read error may underlie this. In the same sample, other DNA sequences code for this CDR3.

Specimen: effector memory CD8+ T cells from blood, collected from a patient treated with checkpoint blockade. The TCR sequence derives from a human donor with melanoma. The chain has TRBV15 and TRBJ2-1; 11 nucleotides line up with TRBD1. In DNA, the CDR3 is TGCGCCACCAGCGGGGGGACAGGGGGCAATGAGCAGTTCTTC. Its translation: CATSGGTGGNEQFF.